Presented here are 10 T cell receptor beta chains from one specimen sequenced in a study of blood T cells in healthy people across ages. With a J-beta primer mix and a sample-barcoded 5' primer, a second PCR ran roughly 6 to 11 cycles. Via MiXCR, TCRdb re-called the 5' RACE reads, giving one row per CDR3 protein. The data show some 710,000 distinct CDR3 sequences, 22% seen once. Sequenced sample: blood. The receptors come from a man aged 65-85 years in good health.

This clonotype has a handful of counts. The genes are TRBV6-6 and TRBJ2-4; 7 bases are a match to TRBD1. Germline assignment: CDR1 MNHNY and CDR2 SVGAGI (reference sequence). The CDR3 loop spans 14 amino acids. Trimming cost V 4 bases and J 6 bases; bases outside gene matches: 6. Here the CDR3 DNA reads TGTGCCAGCAGTTTCAAACAGGGGCTAAACATTCAGTACTTC. Translating gives CASSFKQGLNIQYF.

The chain employs TRBV20-1 and TRBJ1-2; D is possibly TRBD1 (5 bases). V lost 6 bases to trimming and J lost 2 bases, with 10 bases between them. From germline, CDR1 is DFQATT and CDR2 SNEGSKA (reference sequence). The length of the CDR3 is 12 residues. The CDR3, as DNA: TGCAGTGCGAGGACAACCAACTATGGCTACACCTTC. Residues: CSARTTNYGYTF.

As regards this clonotype: A read error is possible here, since a much larger clone lies one base away. The chain couples TRBV7-2 to TRBJ2-5, with D possibly being TRBD2 (5 bases). The J call is in doubt because the DNA end fits TRBJ2-7 better. The germline CDR1 and CDR2 sequences are SGHTA and FQGNSA. This CDR3 region has 14 residues. The CDR3 sequence: CASRLGSSYYEQYF. The CDR3 DNA follows: TGTGCCAGCAGACTAGGCAGTAGCTATTACGAGCAGTACTTC.

V usage is TRBV6-2 or TRBV6-3 and J usage is TRBJ1-5; no firm D call. CDR1 and CDR2 from the germline V gene are MNHEY and SVGEGT. With 5 bases removed from V and 5 bases from J, the gap between germline ends came to 10 bases. The CDR3 contains 13 residues. For the CDR3, the DNA is TGTGCCAGCAGTCCCGGCCTTTATCAGCCCCAGCATTTT. It yields the protein CASSPGLYQPQHF.

The chain employs TRBV10-1 and TRBJ2-7; D uncertain. Trimming took off 3 bases at V and 0 bases at J, with 6 bases between the two ends. There are 13 residues in the CDR3. The V gene's germline CDR1 is WNHNN and CDR2 SYGVQD (reference sequence). The CDR3 bases are TGCGCCAGCAGTGAAAGTAACTCCTACGAGCAGTACTTC. It specifies CASSESNSYEQYF.

This sequence joins TRBV7-8 and TRBJ1-1; no reliable D call. In germline, CDR1 is SGHVS, CDR2 FQNEAQ. The CDR3 sequence is 13 residues long. The V and J ends lost 2 bases and 2 bases respectively, with 6 bases between them. The CDR3 protein is CASSLSHNTEAFF. The CDR3 region has the DNA TGTGCCAGCAGCTTAAGTCATAACACTGAAGCTTTCTTT. The full variable domain, in which reference TRBV7-8 and TRBJ1-1 provide the parts outside the CDR3, is GAGVSQSPRYKVAKRGQDVALRCDPISGHVSLFWYQQALGQGPEFLTYFQNEAQLDKSGLPSDRFFAERPEGSVSTLKIQRTQQEDSAVYLCASSLSHNTEAFFGQGTRLTVV.

The genes are TRBV5-1 and TRBJ1-5; tentatively, D is TRBD1 (6 bases). Trimming took off 4 bases at V and 1 base at J, with 21 bases between the two ends. The CDR3 spans 18 residues. Germline loops: CDR1 SGHRS, CDR2 YFSETQ. DNA of the CDR3: TGCGCCAGCAGCCCAACACCCAACAGGGAAGGGAGCAATCAGCCCCAGCATTTT. It translates to CASSPTPNREGSNQPQHF.

This clonotype was observed a few times. The chain joins TRBV12-3 or TRBV12-4 to TRBJ1-4, with 9 bases aligning to TRBD1. CDR3 length equals 14 residues. Losses at the gene ends were 7 bases for V and 7 bases for J; bases not matched to a gene: 7. The CDR3, as DNA: TGTGCCAGCACCCGGGACAGGGCCGTTGAAAAACTGTTTTTT. Protein: CASTRDRAVEKLFF.

This clonotype was observed many times. The V and J genes are TRBV2 and TRBJ2-2, with TRBD1 as a possible D gene (5 bases). The CDR3 runs to 13 residues. Looked up from germline, CDR1 is SNHLY and CDR2 is FYNNEI. V lost 6 bases to trimming and J lost 4 bases, with 9 bases between them. CDR3: CASRKGSTGELFF. In DNA form, the CDR3 reads TGTGCCAGCAGGAAGGGGTCCACCGGGGAGCTGTTTTTT.

The chain joins TRBV5-6 to TRBJ2-4, with D maybe TRBD1 (5 bases). The CDR3 totals 17 residues. V lost 2 bases to trimming and J lost 0 bases, with 15 bases between them. Per germline, CDR1 SGHDT and CDR2 YYEEEE. The CDR3 DNA reads as TGTGCCAGCAGCTTACTGACTGGGGCAATAGCCAAAAACATTCAGTACTTC. Its translation is CASSLLTGAIAKNIQYF.